This passage covers 30 T cell receptor beta chains from one sample sequenced in a study of early T cells in non-severe SARS-CoV-2 infection. TCRdb reprocessed the 5' RACE reads via MiXCR and lists one record per CDR3 protein. The table includes tens of thousands of distinct CDR3 sequences, approximately 9.1% detected once. Sequencing used whole blood. Receptors were obtained from an adult who was a healthcare worker with PCR-confirmed SARS-CoV-2 infection or an uninfected control (not recorded which).

Many counts were recorded for this clonotype. The rearrangement uses TRBV20-1 and TRBJ1-2, with D unresolved. V shed 3 bases and J shed 0 bases, with 14 bases lying between them. CDR3 length equals 15 residues. Germline-derived CDR1 and CDR2 are DFQATT and SNEGSKA (reference sequence). CDR3 sequence reads: CSASPTLQANYGYTF. The CDR3 bases are TGCAGTGCTAGTCCAACCCTCCAAGCTAACTATGGCTACACCTTC.

Relative to its sample, this clonotype is medium-sized. The chain couples TRBV6-5 to TRBJ1-1; the D gene is possibly TRBD1 (5 bases). There are 13 residues in the CDR3. Looked up from germline, CDR1 is MNHEY and CDR2 is SVGAGI. V gave up 8 bases and J gave up 1 base, with 11 bases separating them. This CDR3 is CASQGLENTEAFF. CDR3 DNA sequence: TGTGCCAGCCAGGGACTCGAGAACACTGAAGCTTTCTTT.

The table lists this clonotype with many counts. The rearrangement links TRBV6-2 or TRBV6-3 to TRBJ2-3; unclear D gene. Germline loops: CDR1 MNHEY, CDR2 SVGEGT. The germline V and J ends were trimmed by 0 bases and 4 bases, with 8 bases remaining between them. The CDR3 contains 14 residues. DNA for the CDR3: TGTGCCAGCAGTTACTCGGTAGTTCCAGATACGCAGTATTTT. Residues: CASSYSVVPDTQYF.

The genes are TRBV29-1 and TRBJ2-1, with D hard to call. CDR1 and CDR2 (germline): SQVTM, ANQGSEA. The CDR3 loop spans 10 amino acids. V lost 4 bases, J lost 9 bases, and 7 bases lay in between. CDR3 protein: CSVVAAEQFF. The CDR3 DNA follows: TGCAGCGTTGTTGCCGCTGAGCAGTTCTTC.

This clonotype was seen ten or more times. The chain joins TRBV6-1 to TRBJ1-2; D unresolved. V was shortened by 0 bases and J by 6 bases, with 11 bases between the two germline ends. Germline CDR1 reads MNHNS; CDR2 reads SASEGT. This CDR3 has 14 amino acids. The CDR3 sequence is CASSEAGRINGYTF. Written as DNA, the CDR3 is TGTGCCAGCAGTGAAGCTGGTAGGATCAATGGCTACACCTTC.

This clonotype was recorded at least ten times. The CDR3 DNA reads TGTGCCAGCAGCTCGCAGGGTAGGGCCAACGTCCTGACTTTC. Amino acid sequence: CASSSQGRANVLTF. This chain joins TRBV5-6 and TRBJ2-6; D is perhaps TRBD1 (5 bases). The CDR3 sequence is 14 residues long. Trimming cost V 3 bases and J 5 bases, with 9 bases left between them. Germline assignment: CDR1 SGHDT and CDR2 YYEEEE.

This clonotype was seen repeatedly, ten times or more. One end of the junction is discordant with germline, which a read error may explain. The chain recombines TRBV20-1 with TRBJ1-2, with D maybe TRBD1 (5 bases). The CDR3 is 14 amino acids. Germline V gene lookup returns CDR1 DFQATT and CDR2 SNEGSKA (reference sequence). This CDR3 is CSARDKEGIYRYTF. The CDR3 DNA sequence: TGCAGTGCTAGAGATAAGGAGGGGATCTATCGCTACACCTTC.

The table lists this clonotype with a few counts. The chain is built from TRBV3-1 and TRBJ1-1; D uncertain. The V end lost 3 bases, the J end lost 10 bases, and 18 bases lay between the germline ends. The CDR3 has 14 residues. Germline CDR1 reads LGHDT; CDR2 reads YNNKEL (reference sequence). DNA for the CDR3: TGTGCCAGCAGCCAGCCCCGCCCCTTTAAGCGAGCTTTCTTT. This encodes CASSQPRPFKRAFF.

V is TRBV11-2 and J is TRBJ2-3; TRBD2 matches at 9 bases. This CDR3 is built from 17 residues. The junction had 10 bases not matched to a gene; V was cut back by 2 bases and J by 4 bases. Germline CDR1 is SGHAT and CDR2 is FQNNGV. The CDR3 DNA reads as TGTGCCAGCAGCTTAACCGGGGGAGCGGGGGGCGCAGATACGCAGTATTTT. This codes for CASSLTGGAGGADTQYF.

Ten or more counts support this clonotype. The CDR3: CSARVRQGDYGYTF. The CDR3 DNA reads as TGCAGTGCTAGAGTCCGACAGGGGGACTATGGCTACACCTTC. The gene calls are TRBV20-1 and TRBJ1-2; 9 bases align to TRBD1. The CDR3 spans 14 residues. J lost 3 bases, V lost 1 base, and 3 bases had no gene match. Germline loops: CDR1 DFQATT, CDR2 SNEGSKA (reference sequence).

This clonotype has ten or more counts. The gene calls are TRBV6-1 and TRBJ2-7, with D unclear. Germline V gene lookup returns CDR1 MNHNS and CDR2 SASEGT. The CDR3 loop spans 14 amino acids. The V end was cut by 7 bases, the J end by 3 bases, with 16 bases between. The CDR3 sequence is CASTALPLGYEQYF. CDR3 DNA sequence: TGTGCCAGCACCGCGTTACCCCTCGGCTACGAGCAGTACTTC.

Ten or more counts support this clonotype. The genes are TRBV7-9 and TRBJ1-3; D call uncertain. Germline assignment: CDR1 SEHNR and CDR2 FQNEAQ (reference sequence). Trimming stripped 4 bases from V and 2 bases from J, with 12 bases between. The CDR3 totals 15 residues. The CDR3 nucleotides are TGTGCCAGCAGCTATATCGCAGGAGCTGGAAACACCATATATTTT. It codes for CASSYIAGAGNTIYF.

This clonotype was detected many times. The CDR3, as DNA: TGCAGCGTTGATAAGGGTGTTGAAGGCTACACCTTC. Encoded protein: CSVDKGVEGYTF. The chain employs TRBV29-1 and TRBJ1-2; D gene ambiguous. Germline V CDR1 and CDR2: SQVTM, ANQGSEA. Trimming took 3 bases from V and 8 from J, leaving 13 bases between them. This CDR3 region has 12 residues.

This clonotype occurred a few times. The V call is TRBV29-1, the J call TRBJ1-5; 8 bases agree with TRBD1. V lost 4 bases to trimming and J lost 7 bases; unmatched junction nucleotides: 6. Germline-derived CDR1 and CDR2 are SQVTM and ANQGSEA. The CDR3 consists of 13 residues. The CDR3 bases are TGCAGCGTTGCCCCGGACAGGGTACAGCCCCAGCATTTT. Protein: CSVAPDRVQPQHF.

The V and J genes are TRBV10-2 and TRBJ1-2; 10 nucleotides agree with TRBD1. The V and J ends lost 11 bases and 6 bases, in that order; junction bases with no gene match: 9. The length of the CDR3 is 13 residues. Germline-derived CDR1 and CDR2 are WSHSY and SAAADI. CDR3 amino acids: CAAGTGVVDGYTF. The CDR3 DNA reads TGCGCCGCGGGGACAGGGGTCGTCGATGGCTACACCTTC.

This clonotype was recorded at least ten times. The V gene is TRBV6-5, the J gene TRBJ2-3, with a weak D call TRBD2 (6 bases). Germline CDR1 is MNHEY and CDR2 is SVGAGI. V lost 2 bases and J lost 0, with 21 bases in between. The CDR3 has 19 amino acids. The CDR3 bases are TGTGCCAGCAGTTACCCTCTGCGGGGTGAATCTCCTAGCACAGATACGCAGTATTTT. Amino acid sequence: CASSYPLRGESPSTDTQYF.

This clonotype came up many times. The chain uses TRBV11-3 and TRBJ2-5, with 10 bases lining up with TRBD1. CDR1 is SGHNT, CDR2 YENEEA, per germline. J was trimmed by 4 bases and V by 6 bases; bases with no gene match: 11. The CDR3 sequence is 16 residues long. The CDR3 nucleotides read TGTGCCAGCAGTACTTCCTCGGGACAGGGGCGAGAGACCCAGTACTTC. It is translated as CASSTSSGQGRETQYF.

This clonotype was observed at least ten times. The rearrangement links TRBV11-1 to TRBJ2-7; 7 bases align to TRBD1. Germline V gene lookup returns CDR1 SGHAT and CDR2 FQDESV (reference sequence). Losses at the gene ends were 1 base for V and 3 bases for J; bases not matched to a gene: 6. The CDR3 loop spans 15 amino acids. The CDR3 nucleotides are TGTGCCAGCAGCTTAGTGGGACAGACCCACTACGAGCAGTACTTC. Its protein product is CASSLVGQTHYEQYF.

The table lists this clonotype with a few counts. The V call is TRBV5-1, the J call TRBJ2-7; maybe TRBD1 (6 bases). Trimming stripped 0 bases from V and 3 bases from J, with 13 bases between. This CDR3 comprises 15 residues. Germline-derived CDR1 and CDR2 are SGHRS and YFSETQ. CDR3 bases: TGCGCCAGCAGCTTGGTTCAGGGGCGTCACTACGAGCAGTACTTC. The encoded protein is CASSLVQGRHYEQYF.

This chain links TRBV5-4 with TRBJ2-5; 9 nucleotides match TRBD2. The CDR3 consists of 15 residues. V shed 3 bases and J 5 bases; nucleotides not matched to a gene: 8. CDR1 is SGHNT and CDR2 is YYREEE in the germline V gene (reference sequence). This chain's CDR3 is CASSWLAGAGETQYF. CDR3 bases: TGTGCCAGCAGCTGGTTAGCGGGGGCCGGGGAGACCCAGTACTTC.

This clonotype was seen only a few times. This chain connects TRBV25-1 to TRBJ1-2; D ambiguous. Trimming removed 1 base at V and 7 bases at J, with 7 bases between. CDR1 and CDR2 (germline): MGHDK, SYGVNS. The CDR3 has 12 residues. The CDR3, as DNA: TGTGCCAGCAGTGAATTTGGCGGTGGCTACACCTTC. Its protein product is CASSEFGGGYTF.

V usage is TRBV11-2 and J usage is TRBJ1-3; 7 bases agree with TRBD1. Germline V gene sequence: CDR1 SGHAT, CDR2 FQNNGV. The V and J ends lost 7 bases and 1 base, in that order; junction bases with no gene match: 16. CDR3 size: 18 residues. Here the CDR3 DNA reads TGTGCCAGCACCCTCTTGCCCGGACAGGCCAAGTCTGGAAACACCATATATTTT. It yields the protein CASTLLPGQAKSGNTIYF. The full variable domain, its missing parts supplied by reference TRBV11-2 and TRBJ1-3, is EAGVAQSPRYKIIEKRQSVAFWCNPISGHATLYWYQQILGQGPKLLIQFQNNGVVDDSQLPKDRFSAERLKGVDSTLKIQPAKLEDSAVYLCASTLLPGQAKSGNTIYFGEGSWLTVV.

This clonotype appeared many times. The V and J genes are TRBV6-2 or TRBV6-3 and TRBJ2-5; D might be TRBD2 (7 bases). Germline lookup yields CDR1 MNHEY and CDR2 SVGEGT. The CDR3 is made up of 14 amino acids. The V end lost 4 bases, the J end lost 5 bases, and 14 bases lay between the germline ends. CDR3 DNA: TGTGCCAGCAGTTTCCGGGGGGCATGGGAGACCCAGTACTTC. Translating it yields CASSFRGAWETQYF.

This clonotype was recorded at least ten times. The V and J genes are TRBV7-3 and TRBJ2-2; a possible D gene is TRBD1 (6 bases). The CDR3 contains 14 residues. V shed 4 bases and J shed 4 bases, with 10 bases lying between them. Germline V gene sequence: CDR1 SGHTA, CDR2 FQGTGA. As DNA, the CDR3 is TGTGCCAGCAGCTCGGACAGAGGCACCGGGGAGCTGTTTTTT. Translating it yields CASSSDRGTGELFF.

The chain is built from TRBV29-1 and TRBJ1-1, with D unclear. CDR1 is SQVTM, CDR2 ANQGSEA, per germline. V was cut by 7 bases and J by 1 base, with 4 bases left in between. The CDR3 is 10 amino acids. The CDR3 is CSAGNTEAFF. The DNA of the CDR3 is TGCAGCGCGGGGAACACTGAAGCTTTCTTT.

The gene calls are TRBV7-6 and TRBJ2-3; D possibly corresponds to TRBD1 (6 bases). CDR1 is SGHVS and CDR2 is FNYEAQ in the germline V gene. CDR3 length: 14 amino acids. The V gene lost 2 bases and the J gene lost 5 bases, with 11 bases spanning the gap. In nucleotides, the CDR3 is TGTGCCAGCAGCTTACCAGGGGCGGGAGATACGCAGTATTTT. This encodes CASSLPGAGDTQYF.

This clonotype appeared many times. V is TRBV14 and J is TRBJ2-7; the match to TRBD2 covers 12 bases. V lost 1 base, J lost 4 bases, and 8 bases stayed unmatched. The CDR3 runs 17 residues. Germline V lookup: CDR1 SGHDN, CDR2 FVKESK. CDR3 in amino acids: CASSQGLAGAEGYEQYF. CDR3 nucleotides: TGTGCCAGCAGCCAAGGACTAGCGGGGGCCGAGGGATACGAGCAGTACTTC.

The sample holds many counts of this clonotype. This chain uses TRBV28 with TRBJ2-1; 8 bases map to TRBD2. The CDR3 is made up of 16 amino acids. After removal of 5 bases from V and 5 bases from J, the junction contained 11 bases not matched to a gene. Per germline, CDR1 MDHEN and CDR2 SYDVKM. The CDR3 spells CASSPNRGGLDNEQFF. The CDR3, as DNA: TGTGCCAGCAGTCCTAACCGGGGGGGGTTAGACAATGAGCAGTTCTTC. The full variable domain, its missing parts supplied by reference TRBV28 and TRBJ2-1, is DVKVTQSSRYLVKRTGEKVFLECVQDMDHENMFWYRQDPGLGLRLIYFSYDVKMKEKGDIPEGYSVSREKKERFSLILESASTNQTSMYLCASSPNRGGLDNEQFFGPGTRLTVL.

In this sample, this clonotype turned up a few times. The chain uses TRBV7-9 and TRBJ2-1; the D is unclear. Germline CDR1 and CDR2: SEHNR and FQNEAQ (reference sequence). This CDR3 region has 15 residues. V was cut by 0 bases and J by 0 bases, with 6 bases left in between. The CDR3 DNA is TGTGCCAGCAGCTTAGCGTGGAGCTCCTACAATGAGCAGTTCTTC. Translating gives CASSLAWSSYNEQFF.

This clonotype has ten or more counts. The V and J genes are TRBV10-3 and TRBJ1-2; 8 positions agree with TRBD1. In germline, CDR1 is ENHRY, CDR2 SYGVKD. V was pared by 5 bases and J by 3 bases, with 14 bases of the junction left unmatched. The CDR3 consists of 17 residues. CDR3 in amino acids: CAISPPSPTGVDYGYTF. The CDR3 DNA reads TGTGCCATCAGTCCCCCCTCACCGACAGGGGTCGACTATGGCTACACCTTC.